The 18 T cell receptor beta chains given below trace back to one sample, sequenced in a study of cytomegalovirus exposure and HLA in healthy donors. This PCR relied on a set of 60 Vbeta primers and 13 Jbeta primers. Here immunoSEQ multiplex PCR was the method, and the copy in TCRdb shows in-frame clones only, minus some. Among over 150,000 clones listed, roughly 71% were seen once. The sequencing sample was made of PBMCs. The receptors stem from a male donor in good health and CMV-seropositive.

The chain recombines TRBV7-2 with TRBJ1-3; no definite D call. V shed 4 bases and J shed 4 bases, with 17 bases lying between them. Germline V gene lookup returns CDR1 SGHTA and CDR2 FQGNSA. This CDR3 comprises 16 residues. The CDR3 DNA reads as TGTGCCAGCAGCTCATCCGGGAGGACGGGGGGAAACACCATATATTTT. As protein: CASSSSGRTGGNTIYF.

The chain couples TRBV30 to TRBJ1-1, with 8 bases lining up with TRBD1. Germline lookup yields CDR1 GTSNPN and CDR2 SVGIG (reference sequence). J was trimmed by 4 bases and V by 5 bases; bases with no gene match: 3. The CDR3 consists of 12 residues. The CDR3 coding sequence is TGTGCCTGGGACAGGGGCGGCACTGAAGCTTTCTTT. Its translation is CAWDRGGTEAFF.

The chain is built from TRBV5-1 and TRBJ2-5; TRBD1 agrees at 7 bases. Per the germline V gene, CDR1 is SGHRS and CDR2 is YFSETQ. There are 14 residues in the CDR3. J was trimmed by 1 base and V by 3 bases; bases with no gene match: 3. The chain's CDR3 is CASSYRTGQETQYF. The CDR3 DNA reads TGCGCCAGCAGCTACCGGACAGGCCAAGAGACCCAGTACTTC.

The sample holds many counts of this clone. The chain has TRBV6-5 and TRBJ1-1; no firm D call. Looked up from germline, CDR1 is MNHEY and CDR2 is SVGAGI. There are 12 residues in the CDR3. V gave up 5 bases and J gave up 9 bases, with 13 bases separating them. This chain's CDR3 is CASSLPGEKAFF. The CDR3 nucleotides are TGTGCCAGCAGTCTTCCTGGGGAGAAAGCTTTCTTT.

The chain couples TRBV2 to TRBJ2-1; 11 bases align to TRBD2. Looked up from germline, CDR1 is SNHLY and CDR2 is FYNNEI. The V gene end was trimmed by 5 bases and the J gene end by 9 bases; junction bases not matched to a gene: 9. The CDR3 is 15 amino acids. For the CDR3, the DNA is TGTGCCAGCAGTTATTCCGGGACTAGCGGCAGTGAGCAGTTCTTC. This sequence encodes CASSYSGTSGSEQFF.

The genes are TRBV7-8 and TRBJ1-5, with D tentatively TRBD1 (6 bases). Germline V gene data show CDR1 as SGHVS and CDR2 as FQNEAQ. V lost 5 bases to trimming and J lost 4 bases, with 12 bases between them. The CDR3 sequence is 14 residues long. In DNA form, the CDR3 reads TGTGCCAGCAGCCGAATTCAGGGGAATCAGCCCCAGCATTTT. Protein: CASSRIQGNQPQHF.

The rearrangement uses TRBV6-5 and TRBJ1-1; a possible D gene is TRBD1 (6 bases). Trimming took off 6 bases at V and 4 bases at J, with 12 bases between the two ends. Germline-derived CDR1 and CDR2 are MNHEY and SVGAGI. CDR3 length: 13 residues. As DNA, the CDR3 is TGTGCCAGCAGCTCTGGACAGATCACTGAAGCTTTCTTT. This gives the protein CASSSGQITEAFF.

The chain uses TRBV13 and TRBJ2-5, with TRBD1 as a possible D gene (5 bases). V was clipped by 2 bases and J by 5 bases, with 12 bases between them. Germline CDR1 PRHDT, CDR2 FYEKMQ (reference sequence). The CDR3 extends over 14 amino acids. The CDR3, as DNA: TGTGCCAGCAGCTTACGACAGACGCAGGAGACCCAGTACTTC. Amino acids: CASSLRQTQETQYF.

The gene calls are TRBV6-6 and TRBJ1-2; D unresolved. Germline V CDR1 and CDR2: MNHNY, SVGAGI (reference sequence). The V gene lost 10 bases and the J gene lost 3 bases, with 12 bases spanning the gap. The CDR3 is made up of 12 amino acids. CDR3 nucleotides: TGTGCCACGGGAGACACGTACTATGGCTACACCTTC. It codes for CATGDTYYGYTF.

The chain employs TRBV18 and TRBJ2-1; 10 bases agree with TRBD2. CDR3 size: 14 residues. Trimming took 4 bases from V and 8 from J; bases not matched to a gene: 5. CDR1 is KGHSH and CDR2 is LQKENI in the germline V gene. The CDR3 sequence is CASSRSGGAHEQFF. The CDR3 DNA reads as TGTGCCAGCTCACGAAGCGGGGGGGCGCATGAGCAGTTCTTC. The variable domain in full, with the rest retrieved from reference TRBV18 and TRBJ2-1, is NAGVMQNPRHLVRRRGQEARLRCSPMKGHSHVYWYRQLPEEGLKFMVYLQKENIIDESGMPKERFSAEFPKEGPSILRIQQVVRGDSAAYFCASSRSGGAHEQFFGPGTRLTVL.

The rearrangement uses TRBV7-8 and TRBJ1-2, with 8 nucleotides matching TRBD1. V dropped 3 bases and J dropped 7; count of bases not matched to a gene: 10. CDR3 size: 15 residues. Germline CDR1 is SGHVS and CDR2 is FQNEAQ. This CDR3 reads CASSFRTGQGSGYTF. The CDR3 DNA follows: TGTGCCAGCAGCTTCCGGACAGGGCAGGGGTCTGGCTACACCTTC.

The chain joins TRBV13 to TRBJ2-7, with TRBD1 matching 9 bases. The CDR3 totals 18 residues. With 5 bases clipped from V and 0 bases from J, the junction kept 14 bases outside the gene matches. Germline V gene data show CDR1 as PRHDT and CDR2 as FYEKMQ (reference sequence). The CDR3: CASSGGQGFTGGSYEQYF. CDR3 sequence (DNA): TGTGCCAGCAGCGGGGGACAGGGCTTCACTGGGGGCTCCTACGAGCAGTACTTC. The full variable domain, completed using reference TRBV13 and TRBJ2-7, is AAGVIQSPRHLIKEKRETATLKCYPIPRHDTVYWYQQGPGQDPQFLISFYEKMQSDKGSIPDRFSAQQFSDYHSELNMSSLELGDSALYFCASSGGQGFTGGSYEQYFGPGTRLTVT.

The chain combines TRBV7-8 with TRBJ2-1; D unresolved. V lost 1 base and J lost 5, with 6 bases in between. CDR1 SGHVS and CDR2 FQNEAQ come from the germline V gene. CDR3 size: 13 residues. The CDR3 nucleotides read TGTGCCAGCAGCTTAGACAGCAACAATGAGCAGTTCTTC. It encodes CASSLDSNNEQFF.

The V and J genes are TRBV4-1 and TRBJ2-7; 7 bases fit TRBD1. Germline loops: CDR1 MGHRA, CDR2 YSYEKL. The length of the CDR3 is 15 residues. The J segment lost 4 bases and the V segment lost 3 bases, leaving 9 bases of the junction unmatched. The CDR3 nucleotides read TGCGCCAGCAGCCATTCTGAGGGGGCTTTATACGAGCAGTACTTC. Residues: CASSHSEGALYEQYF.

CDR3 coding DNA: TGTGCCAGCAGTTACTCGGGGAGAGAGCAGTACTTC. This translates into CASSYSGREQYF. V usage is TRBV6-5 and J usage is TRBJ2-7, with D perhaps TRBD2 (5 bases). The CDR3 loop spans 12 amino acids. The V and J ends lost 0 bases and 7 bases respectively, with 7 bases between them. The germline gives CDR1 MNHEY, CDR2 SVGAGI.

Only a few counts were recorded for this clone. Other DNA variants within this sample encode the same CDR3. V is TRBV5-1 and J is TRBJ2-7; a possible D gene is TRBD2 (6 bases). Trimming stripped 0 bases from V and 0 bases from J, with 7 bases between. Looked up from germline, CDR1 is SGHRS and CDR2 is YFSETQ. The CDR3 covers 14 residues. The CDR3 sequence is CASSLGGASYEQYF. CDR3 nucleotide sequence: TGCGCCAGCAGCTTGGGCGGGGCCTCCTACGAGCAGTACTTC.

V gene TRBV29-1 combines with J gene TRBJ2-7; TRBD1 aligns across 7 bases. CDR3 length equals 14 residues. Germline lookup yields CDR1 SQVTM and CDR2 ANQGSEA. Trimming at V came to 4 bases and at J to 3 bases, leaving 9 bases not matched to a gene. The CDR3 sequence is CSVGRDRDSYEQYF. In DNA, the CDR3 is TGCAGCGTTGGCCGTGACCGGGACAGCTACGAGCAGTACTTC.

The chain has TRBV10-1 and TRBJ1-5, with a weak D call TRBD1 (5 bases). Trimming stripped 6 bases from V and 1 base from J, with 10 bases between. In germline, CDR1 is WNHNN, CDR2 SYGVQD (reference sequence). This CDR3 comprises 14 residues. CDR3 nucleotides: TGCGCCAGCAGGCCGGACACAAGCAATCAGCCCCAGCATTTT. Encoded protein: CASRPDTSNQPQHF.